Given below is one T cell receptor beta chain in context. This clone has more than one count but fewer than ten. Its antigen target is currently unknown. No much larger clonotype is one base removed from it; base qualities were not supplied. Including the terminal cysteine and phenylalanine, the CDR3 comprises 17 residues. Only CDR3 DNA remains: 51 bases, in frame from the first base. The germline V gene sets CDR1 to SGHTA and CDR2 to FQGNSA. Trimming takes 1 base off V and 2 bases off J; junction bases not matched to a gene: 7. This sample was taken from a study of CD8+ T cells in alopecia areata (dated by TCRdb to the late 2010s). A note on the overall study: Treated patients were enrolled in an open-label pilot trial of oral tofacitinib, 5 to 10 mg twice daily, for moderate-to-severe alopecia areata. Patients stayed on tofacitinib for 6 to 18 months and then had 6 months of follow-up off drug so that delayed response and recurrence could be assessed. To study T cell clonal expansion in alopecia areata, the researchers applied high-throughput TCRbeta sequencing to both the C3H/HeJ mouse model and human patients. The RNA source kit depended on sample type: the PAXgene miRNA kit for fixed scalp, the miRNeasy kit for PBMCs, and the RNeasy kit for mouse skin. The SALT score, which quantifies the percentage of affected scalp surface area, was used to measure disease severity in treated patients. TCRbeta CDR3 regions were amplified by immunoSEQ multiplex PCR using 35 Vbeta forward and 13 Jbeta reverse primers. On the human side, TCRbeta sequencing was run on scalp tissue and on sorted CD4+ and CD8+ peripheral blood T cells from healthy controls and from alopecia areata patients with either patchy or totalis/universalis disease. Clonality in the scalp was compared among normal scalp (n=4), patchy alopecia areata scalp (n=8), and alopecia totalis/universalis scalp (n=8). Patients on tofacitinib were biopsied at baseline and after 4 and 24 weeks of treatment, and several of the patients also had a later scalp biopsy. Overall study outcomes, separate from this receptor: Scalp clonality and the number of expanded CD8+ clones among the top 100 scalp clones were significantly decreased by tofacitinib. Compared with mice, TCR sequences shared between patients were less clear, possibly partly because of HLA diversity across the patient population. Unlike mouse skin, which is dominated by gammadelta T cells, normal human skin has resident alphabeta T cells that are also sequenced, and this complicates analysis of the scalp TCR repertoire. Lesional scalp, especially in alopecia totalis/universalis, showed higher clonality and more expanded CD8+ clones than normal scalp, suggesting antigenic drive. During tofacitinib treatment, many expanded lesional clones remained in scalp and blood, and this persistence may partly explain relapse after treatment is stopped. Because the treated cohort was small and included a single nonresponder, larger studies are needed to assess links between baseline CD8+ expansion and response.

The label giving this sample's time point can be read as: 24 weeks on oral tofacitinib. Reading the label with the study, this specimen's treatment or condition is: oral pan-JAK inhibitor, 5-10 mg twice daily. Lesional scalp punch biopsies and peripheral blood were obtained from alopecia areata patients. PBMCs were isolated by density centrifugation and stained for CD3, CD4 and CD8, and CD4+ and CD8+ T cells were sorted on a FACSAria. Library preparation employed the immunoSEQ multiplex PCR assay. To provide template for TCR sequencing, every sample had RNA extracted and reverse transcribed into cDNA. SuperScript III was used for first-strand cDNA synthesis, primed with a 2:1 mix of oligo-dT and random hexamers. A synthetic immune receptor repertoire was used to assess amplification bias, and residual bias was removed computationally. The paper's processing steps were these. Raw reads were preprocessed to remove errors, and CDR3 was defined by IMGT conventions from the conserved cysteine to phenylalanine. Clonality was computed by normalizing Shannon entropy by log2 of the number of productive unique TCRs and subtracting the result from 1. Scalp TCRbeta sequences were cross-referenced with sorted blood CD4 and CD8 repertoires so that the CD4 or CD8 identity of scalp clones could be inferred. TCRdb carries this immuneACCESS record with in-frame sequences only. Its versions omit some clonotypes, under half of them owing to an unresolved V gene in the studies checked, with the rest unexplained. The DNA gave D and trimming, while V, J and clone size come from that table. The table for this sample lists under 150,000 clones; approximately 55% of them were counted only once. Under 3.5% of the sample is taken by the ten largest.

The sequences come from CD4+ T cells sorted from blood, collected at week 24, from a patient treated with tofacitinib. This chain joins TRBV7-2 to TRBJ2-1, with 8 bases matching TRBD2. This clonotype originated in a human donor with alopecia areata. The DNA sequence reads TGTGCCAGCAGCTTAGTCTTAGCGGGGCTGACCTACAATGAGCAGTTCTTC. This sequence encodes CASSLVLAGLTYNEQFF.